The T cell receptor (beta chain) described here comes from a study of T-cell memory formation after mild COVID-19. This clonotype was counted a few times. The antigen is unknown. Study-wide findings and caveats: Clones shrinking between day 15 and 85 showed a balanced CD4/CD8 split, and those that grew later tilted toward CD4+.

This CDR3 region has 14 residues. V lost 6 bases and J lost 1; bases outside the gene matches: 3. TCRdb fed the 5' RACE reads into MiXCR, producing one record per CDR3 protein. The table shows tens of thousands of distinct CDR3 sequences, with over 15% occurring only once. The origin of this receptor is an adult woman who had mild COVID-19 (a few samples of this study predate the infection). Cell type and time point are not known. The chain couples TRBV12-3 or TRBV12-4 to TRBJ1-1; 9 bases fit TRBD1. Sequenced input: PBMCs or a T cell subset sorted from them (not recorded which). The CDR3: CASSGQGPNTEAFF. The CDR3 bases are TGTGCCAGCAGCGGACAGGGGCCGAACACTGAAGCTTTCTTT.